Below are 14 T cell receptor beta chains sequenced from a single sample in a study of T-cell reconstitution after alpha-beta-depleted transplantation in children. Unique molecular identifiers tagged the TCRbeta library. In TCRdb, the PCR reads were re-called with MiXCR into one record per CDR3 protein. This sample yields fewer than 550,000 distinct CDR3 sequences, of which about an eighth are seen a single time; 11% to 15% belongs to the top ten. Sequencing was performed on PBMCs, mostly from graft donor cells, taken 180 days after TCRalphabeta/CD19-depleted stem cell transplant. The receptors were gathered from a female patient aged 2-10 years who had a stem cell transplant for aplastic anemia, so the T cells may come from the graft donor.

This clonotype was detected a few times. The chain employs TRBV12-5 and TRBJ2-1; no definite D call. This CDR3 has 15 residues. CDR1 is LGHNT and CDR2 is FRNRAP in the germline V gene. V lost 4 bases, J lost 0 bases, and 10 bases lay in between. The chain's CDR3 is CASGSESFSYNEQFF. The CDR3 coding sequence is TGTGCTAGTGGTTCGGAGAGCTTCTCCTACAATGAGCAGTTCTTC.

This clonotype was observed a few times. This rearrangement joins TRBV15 to TRBJ2-1; D gene uncertain. The CDR3 has 14 amino acids. From germline, CDR1 is LNHNV and CDR2 YYDKDF (reference sequence). V lost 5 bases, J lost 0 bases, and 8 bases lay in between. CDR3 protein: CATSSLSSYNEQFF. The CDR3 DNA follows: TGTGCCACCAGCTCCCTCAGCTCCTACAATGAGCAGTTCTTC.

The chain joins TRBV10-3 to TRBJ1-2; D unresolved. Trimming took off 10 bases at V and 6 bases at J, with 18 bases between the two ends. In germline, CDR1 is ENHRY, CDR2 SYGVKD. The CDR3 runs to 13 residues. The CDR3 DNA is TGTGCCAGTAGTTCTGGAGCTGACCATGGCTACACCTTC. Amino acids: CASSSGADHGYTF.

This clonotype was observed many times. This rearrangement joins TRBV29-1 to TRBJ1-5, with TRBD1 identical over 8 bases. In germline, CDR1 is SQVTM, CDR2 ANQGSEA. The ends lost 4 bases at V and 3 bases at J; junction bases unmatched: 2. CDR3 length: 13 amino acids. Written as DNA, the CDR3 is TGCAGCGTTGGGACAGGGTTCAATCAGCCCCAGCATTTT. Protein sequence: CSVGTGFNQPQHF. Based on the CDR3 plus reference TRBV29-1 and TRBJ1-5, the full variable domain is SAVISQKPSRDICQRGTSLTIQCQVDSQVTMMFWYRQQPGQSLTLIATANQGSEATYESGFVIDKFPISRPNLTFSTLTVSNMSPEDSSIYLCSVGTGFNQPQHFGDGTRLSIL.

DNA for the CDR3: TGTGCCAGCAGCTTAGGATCTGGCATAGATACGCAGTATTTT. This gives the protein CASSLGSGIDTQYF. The chain uses TRBV7-3 and TRBJ2-3; D uncertain. Germline loops: CDR1 SGHTA, CDR2 FQGTGA. Trimming shortened V by 2 bases and J by 5 bases, and 11 bases separated the two germline ends. This CDR3 comprises 14 residues.

This clonotype was detected many times. The chain uses TRBV10-2 and TRBJ2-7; D is ambiguous. This CDR3 contains 14 residues. V dropped 2 bases and J dropped 2 bases, with 10 bases sitting between them. CDR1 and CDR2 from the germline V gene are WSHSY and SAAADI. The CDR3: CASSEGRIPYEQYV. CDR3 DNA: TGCGCCAGCAGTGAGGGACGAATTCCCTACGAGCAGTACGTC.

This chain links TRBV6-1 with TRBJ2-5, with D possibly matching TRBD1 (6 bases). The CDR3 is 17 residues long. With 4 bases removed from V and 1 base from J, the gap between germline ends came to 19 bases. Germline V gene lookup returns CDR1 MNHNS and CDR2 SASEGT. The CDR3 protein is CASSVGTHRAPQETQYF. CDR3 coding DNA: TGTGCCAGCAGTGTGGGTACGCACAGGGCACCCCAAGAGACCCAGTACTTC.

This clonotype occurred a few times. The rearrangement joins TRBV20-1 to TRBJ2-7; D gene unclear. This CDR3 has 13 residues. Germline CDR1 DFQATT, CDR2 SNEGSKA (reference sequence). V lost 1 base, J lost 2 bases, and 9 bases lay in between. In DNA, the CDR3 is TGCAGTGCTAGAGTTCGGAACCCCTACGAGCAGTACTTC. Its protein is CSARVRNPYEQYF.

This clonotype was counted a few times. The V and J genes are TRBV12-3 or TRBV12-4 and TRBJ2-1, with D hard to call. The V end was cut by 6 bases, the J end by 3 bases, with 15 bases between. The CDR3 loop spans 15 amino acids. The CDR3 spells CASSPHPAGYNEQFF. The CDR3 DNA reads as TGTGCCAGCAGCCCCCATCCAGCAGGCTACAATGAGCAGTTCTTC.

At least ten counts were recorded for this clonotype. The rearrangement links TRBV29-1 to TRBJ2-7, with D possibly being TRBD1 (5 bases). Trimming took 6 bases from V and 3 from J, leaving 21 bases between them. The CDR3 is made up of 15 amino acids. Looked up from germline, CDR1 is SQVTM and CDR2 is ANQGSEA. The CDR3 here is CSVAPRGERGYEQYF. CDR3 bases: TGCAGCGTGGCCCCTAGGGGCGAGAGAGGCTACGAGCAGTACTTC.

This clonotype turned up a few times. This rearrangement joins TRBV29-1 to TRBJ2-2; a weak D match, TRBD2 (6 bases). Germline V gene data show CDR1 as SQVTM and CDR2 as ANQGSEA. Trimming left V 7 bases short and J 4 bases short, with 16 bases between. This CDR3 has 14 amino acids. CDR3 in DNA: TGCAGCGCCACGAGGGAGGCGATCACCGGGGAGCTGTTTTTT. This encodes CSATREAITGELFF.

This clonotype was seen a handful of times. J is TRBJ2-7 and V is TRBV13, with D unclear. Per germline, CDR1 PRHDT and CDR2 FYEKMQ (reference sequence). The CDR3 covers 15 residues. V lost 1 base and J 1 base, leaving 11 bases between the germline ends. In DNA, the CDR3 is TGTGCCAGCAGCTTAGCCCACGTCCAGTCCTACGAGCAGTACTTC. This encodes CASSLAHVQSYEQYF. Drawing the rest from reference TRBV13 and TRBJ2-7, the complete variable domain is AAGVIQSPRHLIKEKRETATLKCYPIPRHDTVYWYQQGPGQDPQFLISFYEKMQSDKGSIPDRFSAQQFSDYHSELNMSSLELGDSALYFCASSLAHVQSYEQYFGPGTRLTVT.

This clonotype was seen only a few times. The chain recombines TRBV10-3 with TRBJ2-1; D call uncertain. The length of the CDR3 is 13 residues. The germline V gene encodes CDR1 ENHRY and CDR2 SYGVKD. V lost 7 bases to trimming and J lost 4 bases, with 11 bases between them. Here the CDR3 reads CAITAVLYNEQFF. Here the CDR3 DNA reads TGTGCCATCACCGCCGTACTTTACAATGAGCAGTTCTTC.

In its sample, this clonotype was seen a few times. The chain has TRBV4-2 and TRBJ2-2; 10 nucleotides match TRBD2. The junction had 20 bases not matched to a gene; V was cut back by 0 bases and J by 7 bases. The CDR3 is made up of 21 amino acids. CDR1 LGHNA and CDR2 YNFKEQ come from the germline V gene. The CDR3 loop reads CASSQDQRLAGVYPGVGELFF. CDR3 DNA sequence: TGTGCCAGCAGCCAAGATCAGCGGCTAGCGGGAGTGTACCCTGGGGTCGGGGAGCTGTTTTTT.